These T cell receptor beta chains were read from a single sample in a study of blood T cell repertoires in COVID-19. Sequencing was performed with immunoSEQ multiplex PCR; in TCRdb, only in-frame clones are kept and a portion is missing. The profile covers more than 35,000 clones, with around 80% appearing a single time and over 15% taken by the ten largest. The specimen sequenced was peripheral blood. The receptors come from an older man with acute or convalescent COVID-19. Each CDR3 is given with its conserved first and last residue. A D gene is named only where the DNA matches it firmly. A row's size may be missing; if present it is once, few, many or a size class.

TRBV5-1	few	TRBD1	TRBJ2-7	CASSRTGGVYEQYF
TRBV19	few	TRBD1	TRBJ1-2	CASSIGQGMNYGYTF
TRBV19	.	.	TRBJ1-5	CGRRTDQTNQPQHF
TRBV6-1	.	.	TRBJ2-3	CASSEARTDTQYF
TRBV6-1	.	.	TRBJ1-5	CASSDRVRQPQHF
TRBV6-2/TRBV6-3	once	TRBD2	TRBJ2-7	CASSYPTSGHSYEQYF
TRBV11-3	once	.	TRBJ1-1	CASSLAGGTEAFF
TRBV19	.	.	TRBJ1-1	CASILGPGPGTEAFF
TRBV27	.	.	TRBJ1-5	CASSRVNQPQHF
TRBV7-2	.	.	TRBJ2-7	CASSSGDGAYEQYF
TRBV7-2	.	.	TRBJ1-2	CASSLQANYGYTF
TRBV27	.	.	TRBJ2-7	CASYSGGPGYEQYF
TRBV28	.	.	TRBJ1-1	CASSQFSSPTVEAFF
TRBV11-2	.	TRBD1	TRBJ1-3	CASSQGQQVDTIYF
TRBV7-2	few	TRBD1	TRBJ1-1	CASSFTGGTEAFF
TRBV21-1	.	.	TRBJ2-3	CASSKVGPGLVTDTQYF
TRBV2	.	TRBD2	TRBJ2-1	CASRRLAGDIFDEQFF
TRBV28	.	TRBD2	TRBJ2-3	CASSFPIAGGLRAQYF
TRBV7-9	.	TRBD1	TRBJ2-3	CASSSRTGPTDTQYF
TRBV10-3	.	.	TRBJ1-6	CAISVQPGRANSPLHF
TRBV5-1	.	TRBD1	TRBJ1-2	CASSLTGQGGNGYGYTF
TRBV20-1	few	.	TRBJ2-7	CSASPGRRAYEQYF
TRBV6-5	.	.	TRBJ1-3	CASSYGSTIYF
TRBV24-1	.	.	TRBJ2-1	CATSQGFTEQFF
TRBV9	few	.	TRBJ2-6	CASSTLGSSGANVLTF
TRBV2	.	.	TRBJ2-2	CASRPPGTNTGELFF
TRBV6-5	.	TRBD1	TRBJ1-1	CASSYLGQGNTEAFF
TRBV6-5	.	.	TRBJ2-7	CASRSTGNEQYF
TRBV30	.	.	TRBJ1-3	CAWTFLSRGSGNTIYF
TRBV11-2	once	TRBD2	TRBJ2-6	CASSLKRSGGAGANVLTF
TRBV6-5	.	.	TRBJ1-1	CASSKTFRLNTEAFF
TRBV6-5	.	.	TRBJ2-7	CASSDNYEQYF
TRBV9	.	.	TRBJ1-3	CASSSGRGTHSGNTIYF
TRBV27	.	TRBD1	TRBJ2-1	CASSLFGTGGLNEQFF
TRBV7-2	few	TRBD2	TRBJ2-5	CASSLGRLAGLQETQYF
TRBV29-1	.	TRBD2	TRBJ2-2	CSVPGLKNTGELFF
TRBV6-5	.	TRBD1	TRBJ2-1	CASSYSPDRANEQFF
TRBV15	.	TRBD2	TRBJ2-7	CATSSSLAGALYEQYF
TRBV6-5	.	.	TRBJ2-5	CASSYSRLTQETQYF
TRBV7-2	few	TRBD1	TRBJ1-2	CASSSRDRGGYTF
TRBV7-9	.	TRBD2	TRBJ2-5	CASSLGSPSGSGTQYF
TRBV10-3	.	.	TRBJ2-3	CATNEGGTDTQYF
TRBV7-2	.	TRBD1	TRBJ2-5	CASSLRTGQETQYF
TRBV5-4	.	.	TRBJ1-1	CASSFNRRDGEAFF
TRBV5-6	.	TRBD1	TRBJ1-2	CASSQDRGHYGYTF
TRBV30	.	.	TRBJ1-6	CAWLRQAYNSPLHF
TRBV3-1/TRBV3-2	.	TRBD2	TRBJ2-2	CASSRMRGGYTGELFF
TRBV4-3	.	.	TRBJ2-7	CASSQDPGSYEQYF
TRBV14	.	.	TRBJ2-1	CASSPQGRAVSEQFF
TRBV19	once	TRBD1	TRBJ1-1	CASSDRVREAFF
TRBV6-1	.	TRBD1	TRBJ2-6	CASSDRDRSDSGANVLTF
TRBV2	.	.	TRBJ2-1	CASYEGGGSYNEQFF
TRBV11-2	.	.	TRBJ1-1	CASSFGRFTEAFF